These 6 T cell receptor beta chains came from one sample sequenced in a study of cytotoxic CD8 clonotypes in ibrutinib-treated CLL. Produced via immunoSEQ multiplex PCR; TCRdb's table is partial and in-frame only. The sample holds approximately 330,000 clones, around four fifths seen once. Sequencing used PBMCs, obtained before ibrutinib treatment. All receptors come from a human donor with chronic lymphocytic leukemia.

The V gene is TRBV10-3, the J gene TRBJ1-2; D is unclear. Trimming removed 4 bases at V and 4 bases at J, with 16 bases between. CDR3 length: 15 residues. Germline loops: CDR1 ENHRY, CDR2 SYGVKD. CDR3 nucleotides: TGTGCCATCAGTGCTTCCAGCTCCAACCTCTATGGCTACACCTTC. Its translation: CAISASSSNLYGYTF.

This sequence joins TRBV4-1 and TRBJ1-5; 8 bases align to TRBD1. Germline CDR1 and CDR2: MGHRA and YSYEKL. Germline trimming cut 3 bases from V and 7 bases from J; bases unmatched to any gene: 14. This CDR3 contains 17 residues. The CDR3 is CASSQRDRQTTGQPQHF. The DNA for the CDR3 is TGCGCCAGCAGCCAGCGGGACAGGCAAACGACAGGGCAGCCCCAGCATTTT.

This clone was seen only a few times. V is TRBV4-1 and J is TRBJ2-2; TRBD1 is a possible D gene (5 bases). Trimming took 6 bases from V and 6 from J, leaving 14 bases between them. This CDR3 has 14 residues. CDR1 and CDR2 from the germline V gene are MGHRA and YSYEKL. CDR3 coding DNA: TGCGCCAGCAGGCCGGCCAGGGCCCCCGGGGAGCTGTTTTTT. Translated, it gives CASRPARAPGELFF.

The rearrangement joins TRBV4-2 to TRBJ1-2; no firm D call. From germline, CDR1 is LGHNA and CDR2 YNFKEQ. The CDR3 spans 14 residues. V gave up 1 base and J gave up 7 bases, with 13 bases separating them. CDR3 amino acids: CASSQVLLIVGYTF. The CDR3 nucleotides read TGTGCCAGCAGCCAAGTACTGCTGATAGTTGGCTACACCTTC.

CDR3 loop: CASSVALPASYNEQFF. CDR3 nucleotide sequence: TGTGCCAGCAGCGTAGCCTTGCCCGCCTCCTACAATGAGCAGTTCTTC. V usage is TRBV9 and J usage is TRBJ2-1; D is undetermined. Deletions cut 0 bases from V and 0 bases from J, with 10 bases between. Per the germline V gene, CDR1 is SGDLS and CDR2 is YYNGEE. The CDR3 runs to 16 residues.

This clone occurred a few times. The V call is TRBV9, the J call TRBJ1-3; D might be TRBD1 (5 bases). Looked up from germline, CDR1 is SGDLS and CDR2 is YYNGEE. Trimming removed 8 bases from V and 0 bases from J, with 12 bases in between. This CDR3 contains 14 residues. The CDR3 DNA reads as TGTGCCAGTGAAGCGGGGACCTCTGGAAACACCATATATTTT. This codes for CASEAGTSGNTIYF.